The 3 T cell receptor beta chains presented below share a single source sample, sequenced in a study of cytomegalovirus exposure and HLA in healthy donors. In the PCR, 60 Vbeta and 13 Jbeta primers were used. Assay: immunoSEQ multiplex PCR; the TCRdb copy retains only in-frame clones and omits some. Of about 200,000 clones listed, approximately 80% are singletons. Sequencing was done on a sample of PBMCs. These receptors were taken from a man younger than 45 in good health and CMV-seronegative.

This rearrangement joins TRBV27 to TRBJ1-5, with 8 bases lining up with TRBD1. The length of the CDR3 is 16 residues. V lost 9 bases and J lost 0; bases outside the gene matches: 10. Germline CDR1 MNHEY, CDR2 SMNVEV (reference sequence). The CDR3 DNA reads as TGTGCCAGGTCTGTCCCAGGGGGCGATAGCAATCAGCCCCAGCATTTT. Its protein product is CARSVPGGDSNQPQHF.

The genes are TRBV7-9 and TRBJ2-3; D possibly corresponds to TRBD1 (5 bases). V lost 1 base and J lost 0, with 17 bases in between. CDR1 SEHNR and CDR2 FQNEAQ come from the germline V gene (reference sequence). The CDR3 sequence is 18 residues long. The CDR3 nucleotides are TGTGCCAGCAGCTTAGTCAAGGCCAGGGATGTCAGCACAGATACGCAGTATTTT. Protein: CASSLVKARDVSTDTQYF.

The CDR3 loop is CASSHTVYRGGDTQYF. The CDR3 DNA reads TGTGCCAGCAGCCACACGGTGTACAGGGGTGGAGATACGCAGTATTTT. The V call is TRBV7-9, the J call TRBJ2-3, with 7 bases matching TRBD1. With 5 bases clipped from V and 5 bases from J, the junction kept 13 bases outside the gene matches. The germline V gene has CDR1 SEHNR and CDR2 FQNEAQ (reference sequence). The CDR3 sequence is 16 residues long.